This entry lists 14 T cell receptor beta chains sequenced from one sample in a study of blood T cell repertoires in COVID-19. Assay used: immunoSEQ multiplex PCR; TCRdb lists only in-frame clones, some missing. The profile shows about 130,000 clones, around nine tenths of them singletons. The source material was peripheral blood. These receptor sequences come from a woman aged 70-85 years with COVID-19, enrolled during active disease.

The table lists this clone with a few counts. The chain carries TRBV7-9 and TRBJ1-1, with 9 bases fitting TRBD1. The CDR3 loop spans 14 amino acids. J gave up 3 bases and V 3 bases, and 2 bases lay outside the gene matches. Germline assignment: CDR1 SEHNR and CDR2 FQNEAQ (reference sequence). The DNA of the CDR3 is TGTGCCAGCAGCTTTACAGGGGGCTACACTGAAGCTTTCTTT. It is translated as CASSFTGGYTEAFF.

This chain connects TRBV19 to TRBJ1-5; D not certain. Germline lookup yields CDR1 LNHDA and CDR2 SQIVND (reference sequence). The V gene lost 5 bases and the J gene lost 6 bases, with 11 bases spanning the gap. This CDR3 is 13 amino acids long. DNA of the CDR3: TGTGCCAGTAGTCCCTGGGCAAGTCAGCCCCAGCATTTT. The encoded protein is CASSPWASQPQHF.

The CDR3 protein is CASNPQGSNYGYTF. DNA of the CDR3: TGTGCCAGCAACCCACAGGGCTCAAACTATGGCTACACCTTC. The rearrangement links TRBV6-4 to TRBJ1-2; tentatively, D is TRBD1 (6 bases). The CDR3 runs 14 residues. Germline V lookup: CDR1 MRHNA, CDR2 SNTAGT. The V and J ends lost 7 bases and 2 bases respectively, with 14 bases between them.

This sequence joins TRBV6-1 and TRBJ2-3, with D possibly TRBD2 on 7 matching bases. Germline V gene data show CDR1 as MNHNS and CDR2 as SASEGT. This CDR3 contains 14 residues. The V end lost 5 bases, the J end lost 4 bases, and 13 bases lay between the germline ends. CDR3 protein: CASSYRGGADTQYF. CDR3 DNA: TGTGCCAGCAGTTATCGAGGGGGGGCAGATACGCAGTATTTT.

The chain couples TRBV7-8 to TRBJ1-1; D may be TRBD1 (6 bases). Per the germline V gene, CDR1 is SGHVS and CDR2 is FQNEAQ. This CDR3 comprises 13 residues. V was clipped by 4 bases and J by 6 bases, with 12 bases between them. CDR3 amino acids: CASSSWTASEAFF. In DNA form, the CDR3 reads TGTGCCAGCAGCTCTTGGACAGCCTCTGAAGCTTTCTTT.

The J gene is TRBJ2-6, the V gene TRBV7-8; 7 bases fit TRBD1. Germline CDR1 is SGHVS and CDR2 is FQNEAQ. The V gene end was trimmed by 4 bases and the J gene end by 0 bases; junction bases not matched to a gene: 12. The CDR3 covers 19 residues. CDR3 amino acids: CASSSEPGQLLSGANVLTF. The CDR3 nucleotides are TGTGCCAGCAGCTCGGAACCGGGACAGCTTCTCTCTGGGGCCAACGTCCTGACTTTC.

The chain links TRBV28 to TRBJ1-1; D remains unclear. The CDR3 consists of 13 residues. Trimming left V 6 bases short and J 2 bases short, with 10 bases between. Per the germline V gene, CDR1 is MDHEN and CDR2 is SYDVKM. The CDR3 DNA sequence: TGTGCCAGCAGATTGACACCAAACACTGAAGCTTTCTTT. This sequence encodes CASRLTPNTEAFF.

The chain has TRBV7-2 and TRBJ2-2, with D possibly matching TRBD2 (6 bases). The germline V gene encodes CDR1 SGHTA and CDR2 FQGNSA. The V gene lost 1 base and the J gene lost 8 bases, with 11 bases spanning the gap. The length of the CDR3 is 14 residues. The CDR3 is CASSLVRGTGELFF. In DNA, the CDR3 is TGTGCCAGCAGCTTAGTGCGGGGAACTGGGGAGCTGTTTTTT.

The chain is built from TRBV7-9 and TRBJ2-7; D is unclear. The germline gives CDR1 SEHNR, CDR2 FQNEAQ (reference sequence). Deletions cut 0 bases from V and 4 bases from J, with 19 bases between. This CDR3 comprises 17 residues. The CDR3 sequence is CASSLALPGLALYEQYF. For the CDR3, the DNA is TGTGCCAGCAGCTTAGCGTTACCAGGCCTGGCCCTTTACGAGCAGTACTTC.

The chain uses TRBV11-2 and TRBJ2-7; 8 nucleotides line up with TRBD2. V gave up 9 bases and J gave up 3 bases; unmatched junction bases: 7. This CDR3 is built from 13 residues. The germline CDR1 and CDR2 sequences are SGHAT and FQNNGV. CDR3 in DNA: TGTGCCAGTTTTAGCGGGGAAAGCTACGAGCAGTACTTC. Translation: CASFSGESYEQYF.

The V and J genes are TRBV11-1 and TRBJ1-1, with a tentative D call TRBD1 (6 bases). The CDR3 has 12 amino acids. V was pared by 1 base and J by 7 bases, with 7 bases between. Per germline, CDR1 SGHAT and CDR2 FQDESV (reference sequence). As DNA, the CDR3 is TGTGCCAGCAGCTTAGGGACAGTTGAAGCTTTCTTT. Protein product: CASSLGTVEAFF. Full variable domain (rest looked up from reference TRBV11-1 and TRBJ1-1): EAEVAQSPRYKITEKSQAVAFWCDPISGHATLYWYRQILGQGPELLVQFQDESVVDDSQLPKDRFSAERLKGVDSTLKIQPAELGDSAMYLCASSLGTVEAFFGQGTRLTVV.

The CDR3 coding sequence is TGTGCCAGCAGTTTCGTCAGGACAGGGGGTCGGGAGCAGTACTTC. Its protein is CASSFVRTGGREQYF. This chain connects TRBV28 to TRBJ2-7; TRBD1 aligns across 10 bases. The ends lost 3 bases at V and 7 bases at J; junction bases unmatched: 9. From germline, CDR1 is MDHEN and CDR2 SYDVKM. The CDR3 extends over 15 amino acids.

The rearrangement links TRBV15 to TRBJ1-6, with D perhaps matching TRBD1 (5 bases). The V gene lost 1 base and the J gene lost 6 bases, with 10 bases spanning the gap. The CDR3 covers 15 residues. Germline V gene sequence: CDR1 LNHNV, CDR2 YYDKDF (reference sequence). CDR3 amino acids: CATSRGRTRNSPLHF. The CDR3 coding sequence is TGTGCCACCAGCAGAGGACGGACACGTAATTCACCCCTCCACTTT.

The chain links TRBV29-1 to TRBJ2-7, with TRBD1 identical over 11 bases. The CDR3 is 14 residues long. V was pared by 7 bases and J by 1 base, with 6 bases of the junction left unmatched. In germline, CDR1 is SQVTM, CDR2 ANQGSEA. The chain's CDR3 is CSARTGGQSYEQYF. CDR3 DNA sequence: TGCAGCGCCCGGACAGGGGGCCAATCCTACGAGCAGTACTTC.